This T cell receptor beta chain is from a study of OX40 agonist ivuxolimab in advanced cancers. Study details: Cohort: 75% to 90% men, mean age approximately 66, aged about 20 to 90. General study findings and limits: Antigen specificity of clonally expanded peripheral T cells was not established.

Blood specimens came from baseline, cycle 4 day 1, and cycle 7 day 1. CDR3 length: 19 amino acids. CDR1 is SGDLS, CDR2 YYNGEE, per germline. V lost 3 bases and J lost 5; bases outside the gene matches: 19. Clones were read by immunoSEQ multiplex PCR, and TCRdb kept only the in-frame ones, dropping some. The data show under 80,000 clones, with about 88% seen just once and less than 0.9% held by the top ten. A remark on this clone: Its target is unknown.

The sequenced sample was CD4+ or CD8+ T cells sorted from blood, obtained in a trial of the OX40 agonist ivuxolimab. The chain carries TRBV9 and TRBJ2-1; 8 positions agree with TRBD2. The TCR was taken from an adult with an advanced solid tumor such as melanoma, head and neck, liver or kidney cancer. For the CDR3, the DNA is TGTGCCAGCAGCGCCGTGGGATGGAGCGCGGGAGGTAAAAACAATGAGCAGTTCTTC. This translates into CASSAVGWSAGGKNNEQFF.